The 8 T cell receptor beta chains in this list originate from one sample, sequenced in a study of blood T cell repertoires in COVID-19 (dated by TCRdb to 2018 to 2021). Receptor amplification or capture employed the immunoSEQ multiplex PCR assay. This is the immuneACCESS table as TCRdb keeps it, with only in-frame sequences that have V and J called. A part of the clones is gone; compared with another copy, unresolved V genes explain less than half, and the rest is unexplained. The sample profile shows around 260,000 clones; roughly 88% of them were found once. Approximately 0.7% of the sample is taken by the ten largest. Sequencing input: peripheral blood. Receptor source: a human donor in a cohort sampled during active COVID-19.

This clone showed up just once. The chain uses TRBV14 and TRBJ1-2; D is uncertain. The CDR3 is 13 amino acids. Germline loops: CDR1 SGHDN, CDR2 FVKESK. The V and J ends lost 4 bases and 0 bases respectively, with 6 bases between them. For the CDR3, the DNA is TGTGCCAGCAGCCCAACACCTAACTATGGCTACACCTTC. It is translated as CASSPTPNYGYTF.

This clone was recorded only once. The genes are TRBV3-1 (or the pseudogene TRBV3-2) and TRBJ2-6; possibly TRBD2 for D (6 bases). Germline-derived CDR1 and CDR2 are LGHDT and YNNKEL (reference sequence). The CDR3 spans 19 residues. Trimming left V 4 bases short and J 0 bases short, with 19 bases between. CDR3 nucleotide sequence: TGTGCCAGCAGCCCACTTCTAACCGGGGGACCCTCTGGGGCCAACGTCCTGACTTTC. It is translated as CASSPLLTGGPSGANVLTF.

This clone was counted between two and nine times. At one end the junction does not follow the germline gene, possibly because of a read error. This rearrangement joins TRBV20-1 to TRBJ1-2, with 7 bases aligning to TRBD1. Germline V gene data show CDR1 as DFQATT and CDR2 as SNEGSKA (reference sequence). This CDR3 has 8 amino acids. The CDR3, as DNA: TGCAGCCTCCGGGACAGTGACTTC. It specifies CSLRDSDF.

CDR3 DNA sequence: TGTGCCAGCTCACTAGGAGTGGCGGGGGATTCACCCCTCCACTTT. It yields the protein CASSLGVAGDSPLHF. This chain links TRBV18 with TRBJ1-6; a weak D match, TRBD1 (5 bases). Germline lookup yields CDR1 KGHSH and CDR2 LQKENI. With 4 bases removed from V and 8 bases from J, the gap between germline ends came to 15 bases. The CDR3 extends over 15 amino acids.

The V call is TRBV5-1, the J call TRBJ1-2; the match to TRBD1 covers 9 bases. After removal of 4 bases from V and 8 bases from J, the junction contained 6 bases not matched to a gene. The CDR3 totals 13 residues. CDR1 is SGHRS, CDR2 YFSETQ, per germline. Here the CDR3 reads CASSVEQGAGYTF. Written as DNA, the CDR3 is TGCGCCAGCAGCGTAGAACAGGGGGCCGGCTACACCTTC.

The chain joins TRBV15 to TRBJ2-7; D may be TRBD1 (6 bases). CDR1 and CDR2 (germline): LNHNV, YYDKDF (reference sequence). The CDR3 sequence is 15 residues long. V was shortened by 1 base and J by 2 bases, with 12 bases between the two germline ends. The CDR3 coding sequence is TGTGCCACCAGCAGAGCATCACAGGGTGCCTACGAGCAGTACTTC. Translation: CATSRASQGAYEQYF.

V is TRBV4-3 and J is TRBJ2-4; a weak D match, TRBD2 (5 bases). CDR1 and CDR2 (germline): LGHNA, YSLEER. Trimming left V 0 bases short and J 4 bases short, with 16 bases between. The length of the CDR3 is 17 residues. The CDR3 sequence: CASSQDRGQLGKNIQYF. The DNA for the CDR3 is TGCGCCAGCAGCCAAGATCGCGGGCAATTAGGTAAAAACATTCAGTACTTC.

The rearrangement joins TRBV2 to TRBJ2-7; 11 bases match TRBD2. V lost 4 bases to trimming and J lost 2 bases; unmatched junction nucleotides: 4. CDR1 is SNHLY, CDR2 FYNNEI, per germline. The CDR3 totals 15 residues. CDR3 loop: CASSGLAGGTYEQYF. CDR3 DNA sequence: TGTGCCAGCAGTGGGCTAGCGGGGGGCACCTACGAGCAGTACTTC.